This record concerns one TCR beta chain sequence. Its antigen is not identified. The Oncomine TCR Beta short-read assay was applied to DNA of cultured CD4+ T cells. TCRdb re-called the PCR reads with MiXCR, one entry per CDR3 protein. The sample consists of 10,000 or so distinct CDR3 sequences, around 59% of them appearing once. The treatment here: approximately 9-day PBMC culture with coronavirus spike peptide pools or control peptides (ViraFEST assay). Germline assignment: CDR1 DFQATT and CDR2 SNEGSKA (reference sequence). V was cut by 3 bases and J by 1 base, with 7 bases left in between. This CDR3 spans 13 amino acids. This sample stems from a study of vaccination and CD4 T cells after COVID-19. About the research overall: For post-vaccine samples, collection took place a median around 70 days after dose two, ranging from 14 to 241.

Sample: CD4+ T cells from blood, cultured in vitro. The TCR was taken from a human donor who had recovered from COVID-19. This chain connects TRBV20-1 to TRBJ2-1, with D hard to call. Written as DNA, the CDR3 is TGCAGTGCTAGGGGGAATTCCTACAATGAGCAGTTCTTC. It translates to CSARGNSYNEQFF.